This passage covers 12 T cell receptor beta chains from one sample sequenced in a study of cytomegalovirus exposure and HLA in healthy donors. This PCR relied on a set of 60 Vbeta primers and 13 Jbeta primers. The repertoire was sequenced with immunoSEQ multiplex PCR; TCRdb's copy has only in-frame clones and lacks some. This sample has 55,000 to 65,000 clones, with 70% to 85% found just once. Material: PBMCs. The receptors come from a woman in her forties in good health and CMV-seropositive.

The rearrangement joins TRBV7-9 to TRBJ2-2, with 8 bases lining up with TRBD2. Germline V gene data show CDR1 as SEHNR and CDR2 as FQNEAQ (reference sequence). After removal of 5 bases from V and 4 bases from J, the junction contained 6 bases not matched to a gene. The length of the CDR3 is 15 residues. CDR3 sequence reads: CASSMGLVPTGELFF. The CDR3 nucleotides read TGTGCCAGCAGCATGGGACTAGTCCCCACCGGGGAGCTGTTTTTT.

This clone was detected a few times. The rearrangement uses TRBV7-6 and TRBJ2-2, with D unclear. V lost 4 bases, J lost 0 bases, and 12 bases lay in between. The CDR3 has 16 residues. Germline V gene lookup returns CDR1 SGHVS and CDR2 FNYEAQ. CDR3 sequence reads: CASSSVVLTNTGELFF. In DNA form, the CDR3 reads TGTGCCAGCAGCTCCGTGGTCCTAACGAACACCGGGGAGCTGTTTTTT.

This sequence joins TRBV12-5 and TRBJ2-4, with 8 nucleotides matching TRBD1. The CDR3 covers 17 residues. V was pared by 1 base and J by 5 bases, with 10 bases of the junction left unmatched. Looked up from germline, CDR1 is LGHNT and CDR2 is FRNRAP. CDR3 DNA sequence: TGTGCTAGTGGTTTGGAACAGGGGGGAAGGTCCCAAAACATTCAGTACTTC. Translation: CASGLEQGGRSQNIQYF.

The chain is built from TRBV29-1 and TRBJ2-5; 15 bases fit TRBD2. J was trimmed by 7 bases and V by 6 bases; bases with no gene match: 15. CDR3 length: 17 residues. The germline gives CDR1 SQVTM, CDR2 ANQGSEA. The CDR3 reads CSVPLGGLAGGLGTQYF. CDR3 in DNA: TGCAGCGTGCCCCTGGGGGGACTAGCGGGGGGCCTGGGGACCCAGTACTTC. Full variable domain (outside the CDR3, taken from reference TRBV29-1 and TRBJ2-5): SAVISQKPSRDICQRGTSLTIQCQVDSQVTMMFWYRQQPGQSLTLIATANQGSEATYESGFVIDKFPISRPNLTFSTLTVSNMSPEDSSIYLCSVPLGGLAGGLGTQYFGPGTRLLVL.

This chain uses TRBV10-1 with TRBJ1-2; D perhaps matches TRBD1 (5 bases). Germline V CDR1 and CDR2: WNHNN, SYGVQD (reference sequence). The CDR3 is 15 residues long. V was clipped by 3 bases and J by 1 base, with 12 bases between them. The CDR3 region is CASSDCDSDNYGYTF. The DNA of the CDR3 is TGCGCCAGCAGTGATTGTGACAGTGATAACTATGGCTACACCTTC.

The chain uses TRBV7-9 and TRBJ2-1, with 8 nucleotides matching TRBD1. The CDR3 covers 11 residues. The V gene end was trimmed by 6 bases and the J gene end by 13 bases; junction bases not matched to a gene: 5. Germline V gene data show CDR1 as SEHNR and CDR2 as FQNEAQ (reference sequence). CDR3 region: CASSLDREQFF. The CDR3 DNA is TGTGCCAGCAGTTTGGACAGGGAACAGTTCTTC.

This chain uses TRBV7-2 with TRBJ1-1, with D unclear. The germline V gene encodes CDR1 SGHTA and CDR2 FQGNSA. V lost 2 bases to trimming and J lost 1 base, with 5 bases between them. This CDR3 is built from 13 residues. The CDR3 DNA reads TGTGCCAGCAGCTTATCCGGGAACACTGAAGCTTTCTTT. It codes for CASSLSGNTEAFF.

V gene TRBV5-4 combines with J gene TRBJ1-5; perhaps TRBD1 as D (6 bases). In germline, CDR1 is SGHNT, CDR2 YYREEE (reference sequence). V dropped 0 bases and J dropped 6 bases, with 10 bases sitting between them. This CDR3 region has 14 residues. The CDR3 DNA follows: TGTGCCAGCAGCTTGGCAGGGGTCGTTCAGCCCCAGCATTTT. As protein: CASSLAGVVQPQHF.

This chain's CDR3 is CASSLRLPGLNSPLHF. The CDR3 DNA is TGTGCCAGCAGCTTACGGCTCCCGGGACTTAATTCACCCCTCCACTTT. This chain links TRBV11-2 with TRBJ1-6, with D maybe TRBD1 (5 bases). The CDR3 is made up of 16 amino acids. CDR1 and CDR2 from the germline V gene are SGHAT and FQNNGV. V lost 2 bases and J 6 bases, leaving 14 bases between the germline ends.

The chain joins TRBV12-5 to TRBJ1-5, with D hard to call. Trimming removed 2 bases at V and 2 bases at J, with 16 bases between. CDR3 size: 17 residues. Germline values: CDR1 LGHNT, CDR2 FRNRAP. DNA of the CDR3: TGTGCTAGTGGTTTGCCTCCGGAGGGTAGGGGCAATCAGCCCCAGCATTTT. This codes for CASGLPPEGRGNQPQHF.

This chain links TRBV7-9 with TRBJ2-7, with 8 positions matching TRBD1. The CDR3 is 17 residues long. The J segment lost 0 bases and the V segment lost 2 bases, leaving 9 bases of the junction unmatched. Germline V gives CDR1 SEHNR, CDR2 FQNEAQ (reference sequence). This CDR3 reads CASSLRATGGSSYEQYF. CDR3 bases: TGTGCCAGCAGCTTAAGGGCCACAGGGGGAAGCTCCTACGAGCAGTACTTC. Combining the CDR3 with reference TRBV7-9 and TRBJ2-7 gives the whole variable domain DTGVSQNPRHKITKRGQNVTFRCDPISEHNRLYWYRQTLGQGPEFLTYFQNEAQLEKSRLLSDRFSAERPKGSFSTLEIQRTEQGDSAMYLCASSLRATGGSSYEQYFGPGTRLTVT.

V usage is TRBV5-1 and J usage is TRBJ2-3; perhaps TRBD1 as D (6 bases). Germline values: CDR1 SGHRS, CDR2 YFSETQ. The CDR3 contains 15 residues. V was clipped by 0 bases and J by 4 bases, with 12 bases between them. The CDR3 spells CASSLAGRGPDTQYF. The CDR3 coding sequence is TGCGCCAGCAGCTTGGCGGGCAGGGGACCAGATACGCAGTATTTT.